What follows are 15 T cell receptor beta chains derived from one specimen sequenced in a study of blood T cell repertoires in COVID-19. Sequenced by immunoSEQ multiplex PCR; TCRdb stores in-frame clones only, minus some. The sample shows about 120,000 clones, about four fifths of them seen only once. What was sequenced was peripheral blood. These receptors were taken from a man aged 55-75 years with active or convalescent COVID-19.

The V call is TRBV4-2, the J call TRBJ1-6; D unresolved. CDR1 is LGHNA, CDR2 YNFKEQ, per germline. There are 13 residues in the CDR3. V lost 10 bases and J 7 bases, leaving 14 bases between the germline ends. CDR3 residues: CATSGKENSPLHF. The CDR3, as DNA: TGTGCCACCTCCGGGAAGGAAAATTCACCCCTCCACTTT.

This clone came up many times. V gene TRBV6-2 or TRBV6-3 combines with J gene TRBJ2-2; D gene ambiguous. Between the trimmed V and J ends, which lost 2 bases and 2 bases, there was a span of 9 bases. CDR1 and CDR2 (germline): MNHEY, SVGEGT. This CDR3 region has 15 residues. The CDR3 region is CASSYGYFNTGELFF. The CDR3, as DNA: TGTGCCAGCAGTTACGGTTACTTTAACACCGGGGAGCTGTTTTTT.

This clone was detected only once. This chain links TRBV28 with TRBJ2-3, with a possible D match to TRBD1 (6 bases). The V gene lost 2 bases and the J gene lost 2 bases, with 17 bases spanning the gap. The CDR3 covers 17 residues. Germline V gene lookup returns CDR1 MDHEN and CDR2 SYDVKM. The CDR3 nucleotides read TGTGCCAGCAGTTTAAGTGGGGGCCTCCCCTCCACAGATACGCAGTATTTT. It yields the protein CASSLSGGLPSTDTQYF.

This clone was counted only a few times. The chain couples TRBV28 to TRBJ1-1; 8 nucleotides agree with TRBD1. With 4 bases clipped from V and 0 bases from J, the junction kept 4 bases outside the gene matches. Germline V gene sequence: CDR1 MDHEN, CDR2 SYDVKM. CDR3 length: 15 residues. The CDR3 here is CASSSTGGMNTEAFF. The CDR3 nucleotides are TGTGCCAGCAGTTCCACAGGGGGTATGAACACTGAAGCTTTCTTT.

V gene TRBV4-2 combines with J gene TRBJ2-3; D perhaps matches TRBD2 (6 bases). This CDR3 region has 15 residues. From germline, CDR1 is LGHNA and CDR2 YNFKEQ. V was cut by 0 bases and J by 5 bases, with 12 bases left in between. CDR3 sequence (DNA): TGTGCCAGCAGCCAAGATGGACTACCTCTAGATACGCAGTATTTT. Residues: CASSQDGLPLDTQYF.

The chain links TRBV29-1 to TRBJ2-1; D is undetermined. Trimming left V 7 bases short and J 4 bases short, with 8 bases between. Per the germline V gene, CDR1 is SQVTM and CDR2 is ANQGSEA. The length of the CDR3 is 11 residues. In DNA form, the CDR3 reads TGCAGCGCAGACTTGTACAATGAGCAGTTCTTC. Translated: CSADLYNEQFF.

The rearrangement uses TRBV12-3 or TRBV12-4 and TRBJ2-3, with D tentatively TRBD2 (5 bases). The V end lost 1 base, the J end lost 6 bases, and 8 bases lay between the germline ends. CDR3 length: 13 residues. DNA of the CDR3: TGTGCCAGCAGTTTAGTCCCGGGGGATACGCAGTATTTT. Translating gives CASSLVPGDTQYF.

This clone was seen only a few times. This rearrangement joins TRBV2 to TRBJ1-6; 7 bases are a match to TRBD1. The length of the CDR3 is 15 residues. Looked up from germline, CDR1 is SNHLY and CDR2 is FYNNEI. The ends lost 5 bases at V and 8 bases at J; junction bases unmatched: 9. The CDR3 reads CASSNAGTAYSPLHF. CDR3 DNA sequence: TGTGCCAGCAGTAACGCCGGGACAGCATATTCACCCCTCCACTTT.

This clone occurred a few times. V and J are TRBV13 and TRBJ2-3; D not resolved. CDR1 PRHDT and CDR2 FYEKMQ come from the germline V gene (reference sequence). With 2 bases removed from V and 4 bases from J, the gap between germline ends came to 4 bases. The CDR3 extends over 12 amino acids. CDR3 DNA sequence: TGTGCCAGCAGCTTAAGCGCAGATACGCAGTATTTT. Translating gives CASSLSADTQYF.

This chain joins TRBV4-1 and TRBJ2-3; 13 bases agree with TRBD2. CDR3 length: 19 residues. The germline V gene has CDR1 MGHRA and CDR2 YSYEKL. J gave up 2 bases and V 0 bases, and 8 bases lay outside the gene matches. CDR3 coding DNA: TGCGCCAGCAGCCAAGATGTTAAGGGGACTAGCGGGACCACAGATACGCAGTATTTT. Translation: CASSQDVKGTSGTTDTQYF.

The rearrangement joins TRBV18 to TRBJ2-7; 7 bases fit TRBD1. This CDR3 is 15 amino acids long. V lost 6 bases and J lost 3; bases outside the gene matches: 11. Germline V lookup: CDR1 KGHSH, CDR2 LQKENI. The CDR3 loop reads CASSWDSRTFYEQYF. The CDR3 DNA is TGTGCCAGCTCCTGGGACAGCCGTACCTTCTACGAGCAGTACTTC.

The chain links TRBV7-3 to TRBJ2-5, with TRBD2 as a possible D gene (5 bases). Germline assignment: CDR1 SGHTA and CDR2 FQGTGA. There are 14 residues in the CDR3. The ends were cut back, 4 bases at V and 5 bases at J, with 14 bases in the middle. The CDR3 reads CASSSGPLGETQYF. In nucleotides, the CDR3 is TGTGCCAGCAGCTCCGGACCACTAGGGGAGACCCAGTACTTC.

This clone showed up just a few times. The chain is built from TRBV2 and TRBJ1-5, with 7 bases aligning to TRBD1. Trimming at V came to 6 bases and at J to 0 bases, leaving 2 bases not matched to a gene. The CDR3 sequence is 14 residues long. Germline CDR1 and CDR2: SNHLY and FYNNEI. The CDR3 region is CASSGTDSNQPQHF. CDR3 nucleotides: TGTGCCAGCAGCGGGACAGATAGCAATCAGCCCCAGCATTTT.

The CDR3 DNA is TGTGCCAGCTACTATAGCGGTCAGAACACTGAAGCTTTCTTT. This sequence encodes CASYYSGQNTEAFF. V gene TRBV28 combines with J gene TRBJ1-1; no clear D gene. CDR1 MDHEN and CDR2 SYDVKM come from the germline V gene. The length of the CDR3 is 14 residues. Trimming removed 8 bases from V and 1 base from J, with 14 bases in between. Complete variable domain (other parts from reference TRBV28 and TRBJ1-1): DVKVTQSSRYLVKRTGEKVFLECVQDMDHENMFWYRQDPGLGLRLIYFSYDVKMKEKGDIPEGYSVSREKKERFSLILESASTNQTSMYLCASYYSGQNTEAFFGQGTRLTVV.

This clone was observed a few times. The chain has TRBV15 and TRBJ2-5; TRBD1 agrees at 9 bases. Per germline, CDR1 LNHNV and CDR2 YYDKDF (reference sequence). Trimming took 5 bases from V and 6 from J; bases not matched to a gene: 7. The CDR3 has 14 residues. CDR3 coding DNA: TGTGCCACCAGCTCCGGGACAGGGTCAAAGACCCAGTACTTC. Translation: CATSSGTGSKTQYF.